This TCR beta chain derives from a study of blood T cell repertoires in COVID-19. For the study at large: In each case, the material was cDNA or gDNA derived from T cells, B-cell-depleted T cells, or PBMCs.

The CDR3 is 10 residues long. Germline V gene lookup returns CDR1 SQVTM and CDR2 ANQGSEA. V shed 8 bases and J shed 3 bases, with 6 bases lying between them. Sequencing was performed with immunoSEQ multiplex PCR; in TCRdb, only in-frame clones are kept and a portion is missing. The repertoire holds around 150,000 clones, approximately 80% seen once, with roughly 11% in the top ten. The TCR comes from a human donor in a cohort sampled during active COVID-19. Specimen: peripheral blood. The chain links TRBV29-1 to TRBJ2-3; D remains unclear. CDR3 sequence (DNA): TGCAGCCTTCGTACAGATACGCAGTATTTT. It encodes CSLRTDTQYF.